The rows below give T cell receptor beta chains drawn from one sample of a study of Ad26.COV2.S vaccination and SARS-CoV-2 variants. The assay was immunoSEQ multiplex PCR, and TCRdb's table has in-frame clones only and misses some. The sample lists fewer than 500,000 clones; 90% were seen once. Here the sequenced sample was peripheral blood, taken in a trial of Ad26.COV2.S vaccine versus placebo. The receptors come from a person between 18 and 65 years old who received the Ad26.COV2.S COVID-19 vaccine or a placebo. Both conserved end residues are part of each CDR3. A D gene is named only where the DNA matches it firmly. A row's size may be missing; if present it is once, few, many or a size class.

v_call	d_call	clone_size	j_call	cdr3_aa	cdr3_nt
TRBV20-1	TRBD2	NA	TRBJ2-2	CSASTGVAGSTGELFF	TGCAGTGCTAGTACCGGAGTAGCGGGTAGTACCGGGGAGCTGTTTTTT
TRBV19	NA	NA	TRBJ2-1	CASSIKGGPMPNEQFF	TGTGCCAGTAGTATTAAGGGGGGCCCGATGCCCAATGAGCAGTTCTTC
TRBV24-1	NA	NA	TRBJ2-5	CATSRAAQETQYF	TGTGCCACCAGTCGGGCAGCCCAAGAGACCCAATACTTC
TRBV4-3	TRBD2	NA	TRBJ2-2	CASSQGTSGSIGTGELFF	TGCGCCAGCAGCCAAGGGACTAGCGGGAGTATCGGGACCGGGGAGCTGTTTTTT
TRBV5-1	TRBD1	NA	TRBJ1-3	CASSPGGTAFSGNTIYF	TGCGCCAGCAGCCCAGGAGGGACAGCGTTCTCTGGAAACACCATATATTTT
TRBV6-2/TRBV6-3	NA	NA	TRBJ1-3	CASSTGSSSGNTIYF	TGTGCCAGCAGTACTGGGTCGAGCTCTGGAAACACCATATATTTT
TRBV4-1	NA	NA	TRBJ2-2	CASSQPRSSTGELFF	TGCGCCAGCAGCCAACCGAGATCGAGTACCGGGGAGCTGTTTTTT
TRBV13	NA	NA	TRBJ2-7	CASSLGLGIGSYEQYF	TGTGCCAGCAGCTTAGGCCTGGGAATCGGGTCCTACGAGCAGTACTTC
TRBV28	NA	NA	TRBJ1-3	CASSTLGTASGNTIYF	TGTGCCAGCAGTACTCTAGGGACGGCCTCTGGAAACACCATATATTTT
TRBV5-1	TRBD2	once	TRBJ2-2	CASSLSGANTGELFF	TGCGCCAGCAGCTTGAGCGGGGCGAACACCGGGGAGCTGTTTTTT
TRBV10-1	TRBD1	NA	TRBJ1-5	CASRETGNSNQPQHF	TGCGCCAGCAGGGAGACAGGGAATAGCAATCAGCCCCAGCATTTT
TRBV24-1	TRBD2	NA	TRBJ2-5	CATEKWTSRETQYF	TGTGCCACAGAAAAGTGGACTAGCAGGGAGACCCAGTACTTC
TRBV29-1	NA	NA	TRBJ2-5	CSGGAGKEYQETQYF	TGCAGCGGTGGGGCTGGGAAAGAGTACCAAGAGACCCAGTACTTC
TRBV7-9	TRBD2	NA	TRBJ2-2	CASSLPRGVGELFF	TGTGCCAGCAGCTTACCCCGGGGGGTCGGGGAGCTGTTTTTT
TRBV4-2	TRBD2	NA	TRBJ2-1	CASSQYWGGRAEEQFF	TGTGCCAGCAGCCAATATTGGGGCGGGAGGGCGGAGGAGCAGTTCTTC
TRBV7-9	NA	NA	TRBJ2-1	CASSWENEQFF	TGTGCCAGCAGCTGGGAGAATGAGCAGTTCTTC
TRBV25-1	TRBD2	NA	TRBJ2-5	CASSDPTSGRQQETQYF	TGTGCCAGCAGTGACCCGACTAGCGGGAGGCAACAAGAGACCCAGTACTTC
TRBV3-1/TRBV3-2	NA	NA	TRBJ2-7	CASSQDSTALYEQYF	TGTGCCAGCAGCCAAGATTCGACAGCTCTCTACGAGCAGTACTTC
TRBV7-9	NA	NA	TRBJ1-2	CASSEGPAGGYTF	TGTGCCAGCAGCGAAGGGCCCGCCGGTGGCTACACCTTC
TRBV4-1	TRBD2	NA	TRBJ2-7	CASSHPGTSGSYEQYF	TGCGCCAGCAGCCACCCCGGGACTAGCGGTTCCTACGAGCAGTACTTC
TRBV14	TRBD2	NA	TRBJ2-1	CASSQDGTSGRNEQFF	TGTGCCAGCAGCCAAGATGGGACTAGCGGGAGGAATGAGCAGTTCTTC
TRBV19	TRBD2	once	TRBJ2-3	CASSIATTSVDTQYF	TGTGCCAGTAGTATAGCCACGACTAGCGTAGATACGCAGTATTTT
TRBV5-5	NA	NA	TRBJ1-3	CASSQRGVEGNTIYF	TGTGCCAGCAGCCAAAGGGGGGTGGAAGGAAACACCATATATTTT
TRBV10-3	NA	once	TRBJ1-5	CAISETRGSQPQHF	TGTGCCATCAGTGAGACGCGAGGATCGCAGCCCCAGCATTTT
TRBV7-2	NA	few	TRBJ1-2	CASSLVTAGGYTF	TGTGCCAGCAGCTTAGTGACGGCGGGTGGCTACACCTTC
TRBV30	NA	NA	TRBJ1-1	CACIPPARPLEAFF	TGTGCCTGTATTCCCCCGGCCAGGCCCCTTGAAGCTTTCTTT
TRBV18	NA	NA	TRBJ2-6	CASSGNSGANVLTF	TGTGCCAGCTCGGGGAACTCTGGGGCCAACGTCCTGACTTTC
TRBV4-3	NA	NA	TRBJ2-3	CASSQDPRENTQYF	TGCGCCAGCAGCCAAGATCCCAGGGAGAATACGCAGTATTTT
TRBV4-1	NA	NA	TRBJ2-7	CASSQVSGDEQYF	TGCGCCAGCAGCCAAGTTTCAGGGGACGAGCAGTACTTC
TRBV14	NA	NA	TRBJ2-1	CASSQVVAGEQFF	TGTGCCAGCAGCCAAGTCGTTGCGGGAGAGCAGTTCTTC